The 22 T cell receptor beta chains reported below all come from one sample, sequenced in a study of early T cells in non-severe SARS-CoV-2 infection. TCRdb redid the calling of the 5' RACE reads with MiXCR, one entry per CDR3 protein. The table records 90,000 to 120,000 distinct CDR3 sequences, roughly 11% of them present only once. The specimen sequenced was whole blood. These receptors were obtained from an adult who was a healthcare worker with PCR-confirmed SARS-CoV-2 infection or an uninfected control (not recorded which).

This clonotype occurred a few times. V usage is TRBV4-3 and J usage is TRBJ2-2; D uncertain. From germline, CDR1 is LGHNA and CDR2 YSLEER. CDR3 length: 15 amino acids. V lost 0 bases and J 5 bases, leaving 10 bases between the germline ends. This CDR3 is CASSQESLGTGELFF. The CDR3 DNA sequence: TGCGCCAGCAGCCAAGAAAGCCTGGGGACCGGGGAGCTGTTTTTT.

This clonotype came up many times. The DNA of the CDR3 is TGCAGTGCTAGAGATCGGGGGGGACATGAGCAGTTCTTC. This sequence encodes CSARDRGGHEQFF. The chain recombines TRBV20-1 with TRBJ2-1, with 8 bases identical to TRBD2. From germline, CDR1 is DFQATT and CDR2 SNEGSKA (reference sequence). V was pared by 0 bases and J by 8 bases, with 3 bases of the junction left unmatched. This CDR3 comprises 13 residues.

This chain uses TRBV5-4 with TRBJ2-2; D unresolved. In germline, CDR1 is SGHNT, CDR2 YYREEE (reference sequence). The CDR3 is made up of 15 amino acids. The V gene lost 3 bases and the J gene lost 7 bases, with 16 bases spanning the gap. CDR3: CASSSPTSSGGELFF. CDR3 nucleotide sequence: TGTGCCAGCAGCTCCCCCACGAGCTCTGGCGGGGAGCTGTTTTTT.

The table lists this clonotype with many counts. This sequence joins TRBV7-6 and TRBJ2-7, with D maybe TRBD2 (5 bases). This CDR3 is 12 amino acids long. V dropped 5 bases and J dropped 6 bases, with 11 bases sitting between them. The V gene's germline CDR1 is SGHVS and CDR2 FNYEAQ. The CDR3 sequence is CASSINGGEQYF. The CDR3 DNA sequence: TGTGCCAGCAGCATCAATGGAGGCGAGCAGTACTTC.

There are many counts of this clonotype. This chain links TRBV6-2 or TRBV6-3 with TRBJ2-4; D is undetermined. CDR3 length equals 12 residues. Germline V gene lookup returns CDR1 MNHEY and CDR2 SVGEGT. Trimming removed 0 bases at V and 9 bases at J, with 6 bases between. CDR3 residues: CASSYSGGIQYF. The DNA of the CDR3 is TGTGCCAGCAGTTACTCGGGTGGCATTCAGTACTTC.

This clonotype showed up just a few times. This sequence joins TRBV20-1 and TRBJ2-7, with 8 positions matching TRBD2. V shed 1 base, J shed 5 bases, and the junction held 7 bases outside the gene matches. This CDR3 is 14 amino acids long. Germline V lookup: CDR1 DFQATT, CDR2 SNEGSKA (reference sequence). In DNA form, the CDR3 reads TGCAGTGCTAGAGGCTGGCGGGAGGCTAACGAGCAGTACTTC. Protein product: CSARGWREANEQYF.

This clonotype was seen a handful of times. The J gene is TRBJ2-7, the V gene TRBV5-6; D is perhaps TRBD2 (6 bases). Germline CDR1 reads SGHDT; CDR2 reads YYEEEE. This CDR3 comprises 15 residues. Deletions cut 1 base from V and 2 bases from J, with 13 bases between. CDR3 in DNA: TGTGCCAGCAGCTTGCACGGGACTCCTACCTACGAGCAGTACTTC. It codes for CASSLHGTPTYEQYF.

This clonotype was seen many times. The chain is built from TRBV14 and TRBJ2-2, with D unresolved. The germline CDR1 and CDR2 sequences are SGHDN and FVKESK. The CDR3 is 16 residues long. V dropped 3 bases and J dropped 3 bases, with 14 bases sitting between them. CDR3 region: CASSHLNTRYTGELFF. The CDR3 coding sequence is TGTGCCAGCAGCCACCTCAATACTCGTTACACCGGGGAGCTGTTTTTT. The full variable domain, rest sourced from reference TRBV14 and TRBJ2-2, is EAGVTQFPSHSVIEKGQTVTLRCDPISGHDNLYWYRRVMGKEIKFLLHFVKESKQDESGMPNNRFLAERTGGTYSTLKVQPAELEDSGVYFCASSHLNTRYTGELFFGEGSRLTVL.

This sequence joins TRBV12-3 or TRBV12-4 and TRBJ2-1, with 16 positions matching TRBD2. The ends lost 8 bases at V and 7 bases at J; junction bases unmatched: 2. CDR3 size: 14 residues. The CDR3 here is CASGTSGRGNEQFF. The CDR3 DNA reads TGTGCCAGCGGGACTAGCGGGAGGGGTAATGAGCAGTTCTTC.

This clonotype was observed a handful of times. The rearrangement links TRBV4-2 to TRBJ1-1; D is perhaps TRBD1 (5 bases). Germline V gene data show CDR1 as LGHNA and CDR2 as YNFKEQ. The CDR3 consists of 16 residues. V lost 1 base to trimming and J lost 1 base, with 13 bases between them. The CDR3 region has the DNA TGTGCCAGCAGCCAAGTCGGGTGGGACGGGAACACTGAAGCTTTCTTT. It encodes CASSQVGWDGNTEAFF.

This clonotype was counted many times. The chain is built from TRBV3-1 and TRBJ2-1, with D unclear. There are 12 residues in the CDR3. V was trimmed by 4 bases and J by 4 bases, leaving 5 bases between them. Germline V gives CDR1 LGHDT, CDR2 YNNKEL (reference sequence). The CDR3 DNA reads TGTGCCAGCAGCCCCGGGTACAATGAGCAGTTCTTC. As protein: CASSPGYNEQFF.

This clonotype was recorded at least ten times. CDR3: CASSASSGTTGELFF. As DNA, the CDR3 is TGTGCCAGCAGTGCGTCCAGCGGGACAACCGGGGAGCTGTTTTTT. The chain carries TRBV6-4 and TRBJ2-2; TRBD2 might be the D (7 bases). Germline V gives CDR1 MRHNA, CDR2 SNTAGT. Deletions cut 4 bases from V and 5 bases from J, with 14 bases between. CDR3 length: 15 residues.

This clonotype showed up many times. The chain is built from TRBV2 and TRBJ1-1; possibly TRBD1 for D (5 bases). This CDR3 has 13 amino acids. Trimming removed 7 bases from V and 1 base from J, with 10 bases in between. In germline, CDR1 is SNHLY, CDR2 FYNNEI. CDR3 loop: CASMGERNTEAFF. CDR3 in DNA: TGTGCCAGCATGGGGGAGCGGAACACTGAAGCTTTCTTT.

Points on this clonotype: A much larger clone sits a single nucleotide away, making a read error possible. CDR3 in amino acids: CASSIDLATYELYF. The CDR3, as DNA: TGTGCCAGTAGTATTGATCTAGCAACGTACGAGCTGTACTTC. The chain couples TRBV19 to TRBJ2-7; TRBD2 is a possible D gene (5 bases). Looked up from germline, CDR1 is LNHDA and CDR2 is SQIVND (reference sequence). There are 14 residues in the CDR3. Full variable domain (remainder filled in from reference TRBV19 and TRBJ2-7): DGGITQSPKYLFRKEGQNVTLSCEQNLNHDAMYWYRQDPGQGLRLIYYSQIVNDFQKGDIAEGYSVSREKKESFPLTVTSAQKNPTAFYLCASSIDLATYELYFGPGTRLTVT.

This clonotype was detected ten times or more. The rearrangement joins TRBV11-2 to TRBJ2-7, with D hard to call. The CDR3 contains 14 residues. Germline CDR1 and CDR2: SGHAT and FQNNGV. Trimming shortened V by 0 bases and J by 2 bases, and 8 bases separated the two germline ends. The CDR3 DNA sequence: TGTGCCAGCAGCTTAGACCCCGGTCCCTACGAGCAGTACTTC. This translates into CASSLDPGPYEQYF.

For this clonotype: The junction departs from germline at one end; a sequencing error may be responsible. The genes are TRBV6-2 or TRBV6-3 and TRBJ1-6, with 7 bases matching TRBD1. Germline loops: CDR1 MNHEY, CDR2 SVGEGT. The CDR3 totals 15 residues. CDR3 nucleotide sequence: TGTGCCAGCACTAGGGGGACAGCTCGTATTTCACCCCTCCATTTT. Encoded protein: CASTRGTARISPLHF.

This clonotype was recorded at least ten times. The rearrangement uses TRBV19 and TRBJ1-3; 7 nucleotides line up with TRBD1. This CDR3 comprises 13 residues. Looked up from germline, CDR1 is LNHDA and CDR2 is SQIVND (reference sequence). V dropped 4 bases and J dropped 7; count of bases not matched to a gene: 4. In nucleotides, the CDR3 is TGTGCCAGTAGTAGGGGACAGCGGAACACCATATATTTT. Its protein is CASSRGQRNTIYF.

The sample holds many counts of this clonotype. V usage is TRBV7-2 and J usage is TRBJ1-5; TRBD1 is a possible D gene (6 bases). Germline assignment: CDR1 SGHTA and CDR2 FQGNSA. The ends were cut back, 4 bases at V and 5 bases at J, with 9 bases in the middle. This CDR3 has 13 amino acids. The CDR3 loop is CASSSRTDQPQHF. CDR3 nucleotides: TGTGCCAGCAGCTCGCGGACAGATCAGCCCCAGCATTTT.

This clonotype was detected many times. The chain combines TRBV19 with TRBJ2-7; 7 bases are a match to TRBD2. The CDR3 length is 17 residues. V shed 5 bases, J shed 2 bases, and the junction held 15 bases outside the gene matches. Germline V gives CDR1 LNHDA, CDR2 SQIVND (reference sequence). For the CDR3, the DNA is TGTGCCAGTAGTCCCCTCGGCGGGAGAAGTGTCCCCTACGAGCAGTACTTC. Its protein is CASSPLGGRSVPYEQYF.

This clonotype was observed many times. V is TRBV7-9 and J is TRBJ2-3, with D perhaps TRBD2 (6 bases). The CDR3 sequence is 15 residues long. Germline V gives CDR1 SEHNR, CDR2 FQNEAQ (reference sequence). The V gene lost 8 bases and the J gene lost 2 bases, with 17 bases spanning the gap. The chain's CDR3 is CASRSGGINTDTQYF. CDR3 sequence (DNA): TGTGCCAGCCGTTCCGGCGGGATAAACACAGATACGCAGTATTTT.

Many counts were recorded for this clonotype. The rearrangement joins TRBV29-1 to TRBJ2-7; D unresolved. Trimming removed 0 bases at V and 2 bases at J, with 11 bases between. The germline CDR1 and CDR2 sequences are SQVTM and ANQGSEA. The CDR3 runs 14 residues. This CDR3 is CSVEEGLVPYEQYF. The CDR3 DNA reads TGCAGCGTTGAAGAAGGGCTAGTCCCCTACGAGCAGTACTTC.

This clonotype was counted only a few times. A read error may be the cause here, since a much bigger clone is one base away. This chain uses TRBV7-2 with TRBJ2-1; 12 positions match TRBD2. V shed 6 bases and J 7 bases; nucleotides not matched to a gene: 7. The CDR3 loop spans 15 amino acids. Germline-derived CDR1 and CDR2 are SGHTA and FQGNSA. DNA for the CDR3: TGTGCCAGCAGACCGAGGACTAGCGGGGTTAATGAGCAGTTCTTC. This gives the protein CASRPRTSGVNEQFF.